The rows below give T cell receptor beta chains drawn from one sample of a study of T cell repertoires in cytomegalovirus infection. TCRdb recomputed calls from the reads with MiXCR, one row per CDR3 protein. The data show about 240,000 distinct CDR3 sequences, roughly an eighth seen once. The sequenced sample consisted of PBMCs. The receptors shown here come from a human donor in good health (CMV status not recorded). Some clones in this sample may be carry-over from other donors' samples. The CDR3 runs from the conserved cysteine through the conserved F or W. The D gene is left open where the match is weak. Only some rows state a clone size, as once, few, many or a class for expanded clones.

TRBD1,TRBJ2-7,NA,TRBV5-1,CASSLGTGQVEQYF,TGCGCCAGCAGCTTGGGGACAGGGCAGGTCGAGCAGTACTTC
TRBD1,TRBJ1-2,many,TRBV7-2,CASSLAGIPPGQGNDGYTF,TGTGCCAGCAGCTTAGCGGGTATTCCTCCGGGACAGGGGAACGATGGCTACACCTTC
NA,TRBJ2-1,NA,TRBV2,CASSERGWRDNEQFF,TGTGCCAGCAGTGAAAGGGGCTGGCGCGACAATGAGCAGTTCTTC
NA,TRBJ1-3,NA,TRBV12-3/TRBV12-4,CATQARDTIYF,TGTGCCACTCAAGCCCGAGACACCATATATTTT
TRBD2,TRBJ2-5,many,TRBV24-1,CATSDPGLAEETQYF,TGTGCCACCAGTGACCCGGGACTAGCGGAAGAGACCCAGTACTTC
NA,TRBJ1-2,many,TRBV7-2,CASSFDLGGYTF,TGTGCCAGCAGCTTCGACCTAGGCGGCTACACCTTC
NA,TRBJ2-4,few,TRBV19,CASKGQEGNIQYF,TGTGCCAGTAAAGGACAGGAGGGAAACATTCAGTACTTC
NA,TRBJ1-6,many,TRBV7-2,CASSSSTVRSSYNSPLHF,TGTGCCAGCAGCTCCTCTACGGTGCGTTCGTCCTATAATTCACCCCTCCACTTT
NA,TRBJ2-3,NA,TRBV7-3,CASSTLPVDTQYF,TGTGCCAGCAGCACTCTTCCGGTGGATACGCAGTATTTT
NA,TRBJ2-1,many,TRBV7-2,CASSSQTNYNEQFF,TGTGCCAGCAGCTCCCAGACTAACTACAATGAGCAGTTCTTC
TRBD1,TRBJ2-7,few,TRBV3-1,CASSQKRNGQGFLFEQYF,TGTGCCAGCAGCCAAAAGAGGAACGGACAGGGTTTTCTCTTCGAGCAGTACTTC
NA,TRBJ1-2,few,TRBV20-1,CSASVSRANYGYTF,TGCAGTGCTAGCGTGTCGAGGGCTAACTATGGCTACACCTTC
TRBD1,TRBJ2-1,NA,TRBV28,CASSFRRQGVGEQFF,TGTGCCAGCAGTTTTCGGAGACAGGGGGTCGGTGAGCAGTTCTTC
TRBD2,TRBJ2-4,NA,TRBV7-2,CASSLSASGRVTGKNIQYF,TGTGCCAGCAGCTTATCGGCTAGCGGGAGGGTTACGGGCAAAAACATTCAGTACTTC
NA,TRBJ2-3,many,TRBV11-2,CASSLGEMSTDTQYF,TGTGCCAGCAGCTTAGGGGAGATGAGCACAGATACGCAGTATTTT
TRBD2,TRBJ2-5,many,TRBV11-2,CASSAPGLPRGETQYF,TGTGCCAGCAGCGCACCGGGACTACCCCGGGGGGAGACCCAGTACTTC
NA,TRBJ2-6,many,TRBV11-3,CASSPRVSGANVLTF,TGTGCCAGCAGCCCCAGGGTCTCTGGGGCCAACGTCCTGACTTTC
NA,TRBJ1-1,many,TRBV2,CASGARSPTEAFF,TGTGCCAGCGGGGCCAGGTCTCCAACTGAAGCTTTCTTT
NA,TRBJ2-1,many,TRBV7-2,CASSLSGVYNEQFF,TGTGCCAGCAGCTTATCCGGGGTCTACAATGAGCAGTTCTTC
TRBD1,TRBJ2-2,many,TRBV12-3/TRBV12-4,CASRLWTGLIAGELFF,TGTGCCAGCAGACTATGGACAGGGTTGATTGCCGGGGAGCTGTTTTTT